This entry describes one T cell receptor beta chain. The antigen is not known. The data originate from a study of CXCR3-negative and CXCR3-positive naive CD8 T cells. The study, taken as a whole, reports: Compared with CXCR3-negative naive cells, CXCR3-positive naive cells showed more hydrophobic TRB CDR3s. TRBV-TRBJ usage was alike in naive CXCR3-negative and CXCR3-positive cells but differed in memory cells. Comparably high diversity was seen in both naive subsets, and much lower diversity in memory CD8+ cells.

The method, 5' RACE with UMI labels, was used to prepare the TRB cDNA libraries. TCRdb reprocessed the 5' RACE reads and stores each CDR3 protein as one record, lacking DNA. The sample totals roughly 60,000 distinct CDR3 sequences. The sequence came from a human donor in good health. Some clones in this sample may be carry-over from other donors' samples. The sample comprised naive CXCR3+ CD8+ T cells from blood. The subset was: CD45RO-CCR7+CD27+CD95- naive CD8+ T cells expressing CXCR3 (TNR3+).

CDR3: CASSPFVGSYEQYF. The rearrangement joins TRBV11-3 to TRBJ2-7. Germline lookup yields CDR1 SGHNT and CDR2 YENEEA. The CDR3 spans 14 residues.